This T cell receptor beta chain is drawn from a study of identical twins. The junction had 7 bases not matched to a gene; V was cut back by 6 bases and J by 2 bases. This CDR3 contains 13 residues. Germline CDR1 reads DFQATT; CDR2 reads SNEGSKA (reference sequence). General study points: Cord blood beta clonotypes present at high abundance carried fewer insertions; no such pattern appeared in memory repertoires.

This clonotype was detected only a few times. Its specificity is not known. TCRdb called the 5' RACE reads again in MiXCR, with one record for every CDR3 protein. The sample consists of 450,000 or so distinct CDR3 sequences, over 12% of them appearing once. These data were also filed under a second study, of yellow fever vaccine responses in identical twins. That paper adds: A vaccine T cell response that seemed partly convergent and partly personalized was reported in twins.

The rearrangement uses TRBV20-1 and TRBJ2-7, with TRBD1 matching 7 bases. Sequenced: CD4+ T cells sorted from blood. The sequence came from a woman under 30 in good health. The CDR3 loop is CSAHDRVTYEQYF. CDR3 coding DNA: TGCAGTGCCCATGACAGGGTCACCTACGAGCAGTACTTC.